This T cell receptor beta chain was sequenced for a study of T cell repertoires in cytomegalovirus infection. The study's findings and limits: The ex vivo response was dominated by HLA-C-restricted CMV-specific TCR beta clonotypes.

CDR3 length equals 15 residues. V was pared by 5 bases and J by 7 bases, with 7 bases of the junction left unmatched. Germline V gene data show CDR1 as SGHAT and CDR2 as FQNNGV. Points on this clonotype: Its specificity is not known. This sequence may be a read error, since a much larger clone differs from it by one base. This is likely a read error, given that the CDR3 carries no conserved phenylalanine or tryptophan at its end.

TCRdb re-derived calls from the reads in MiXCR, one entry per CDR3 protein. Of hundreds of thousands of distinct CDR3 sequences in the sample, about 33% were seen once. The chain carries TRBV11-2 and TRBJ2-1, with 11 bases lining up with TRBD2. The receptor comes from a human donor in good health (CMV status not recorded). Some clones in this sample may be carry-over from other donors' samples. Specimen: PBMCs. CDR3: CASSRTIAGGNEQFL. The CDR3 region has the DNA TGTGCCAGCAGCCGTACGATAGCGGGGGGGAATGAGCAGTTCTTA.